The 29 T cell receptor beta chains below were found in one sample sequenced in a study of tumor and adjacent non-tumor tissue in lung cancer. No cell sorting was done before RNA was extracted from the tissue. A modified ARM-PCR protocol with three rounds of nested PCR amplified TCRbeta. MiXCR, run by TCRdb on the multiplex PCR reads, gives a single entry per CDR3 protein. The sample holds fewer than 150,000 distinct CDR3 sequences, 60% to 70% seen once. Sequencing was done on a sample of lung tumor tissue. The receptors originated from a man between 60 and 75 years old with small cell lung cancer.

In this sample, this clonotype turned up once. An end of the junction does not agree with germline; a read error may underlie this. The chain uses TRBV5-4 and TRBJ2-6, with 12 bases matching TRBD1. The germline V gene has CDR1 SGHNT and CDR2 YYREEE (reference sequence). The CDR3 has 19 amino acids. The DNA for the CDR3 is TGTGCCAGCAGCTCCTTTGGAGGGACAGGGGGCTCTGGGGCCAACCTCCTGACTTTC. Its translation: CASSSFGGTGGSGANLLTF.

Comment on this clonotype: The junction departs from the called germline gene at one end, perhaps through a read error. This chain uses TRBV7-3 with TRBJ2-2; D call uncertain. CDR1 SGHTA and CDR2 FQGTGA come from the germline V gene. The CDR3 is 13 residues long. CDR3 in amino acids: CGSSLANTGELFF. CDR3 bases: TGTGGCAGCAGCTTAGCGAACACCGGGGAGCTGTTTTTT.

The V and J genes are TRBV11-2 and TRBJ2-3; the D call may be TRBD1 or TRBD2 (5 bases each). Germline-derived CDR1 and CDR2 are SGHAT and FQNNGV. This CDR3 has 15 amino acids. Trimming pared 2 bases from V and 6 bases from J, leaving 15 bases between. CDR3 coding DNA: TGTGCCAGCAGCTTACAGGACACGGGAATCGATACGCAGTATTTT. This translates into CASSLQDTGIDTQYF. Complete variable domain (other parts from reference TRBV11-2 and TRBJ2-3): EAGVAQSPRYKIIEKRQSVAFWCNPISGHATLYWYQQILGQGPKLLIQFQNNGVVDDSQLPKDRFSAERLKGVDSTLKIQPAKLEDSAVYLCASSLQDTGIDTQYFGPGTRLTVL.

As for this clonotype: At one end, the junction sequence differs from germline, possibly due to a read error. The rearrangement links TRBV24-1 to TRBJ2-2; possible D gene TRBD2, 5 bases. Germline lookup yields CDR1 KGHDR and CDR2 SFDVKD. The CDR3 has 13 residues. The CDR3 DNA sequence: TGTGCCACCAGTGAGGCGAACACCGGGGAGCTGTATTTT. Protein sequence: CATSEANTGELYF.

The V call is TRBV4-1, the J call TRBJ2-1; the D is unclear. V dropped 4 bases and J dropped 0 bases, with 16 bases sitting between them. The V gene's germline CDR1 is MGHRA and CDR2 YSYEKL. The CDR3 loop spans 17 amino acids. This CDR3 reads CASSPDWTSGSYNEQFF. DNA for the CDR3: TGCGCCAGCAGCCCCGACTGGACCTCCGGCTCCTACAATGAGCAGTTCTTC.

This clonotype has only a few counts. The rearrangement joins TRBV6-1 to TRBJ2-1; 8 nucleotides agree with TRBD2. The CDR3 consists of 13 residues. Germline assignment: CDR1 MNHNS and CDR2 SASEGT. Losses at the gene ends were 4 bases for V and 8 bases for J; bases not matched to a gene: 4. The CDR3 spells CASSVSGRDEQFF. CDR3 in DNA: TGTGCCAGCAGTGTGTCCGGGAGGGATGAGCAGTTCTTC.

This clonotype has only one observation. Since a much larger clone is just one base distant, this may be a read error. This chain joins TRBV20-1 and TRBJ2-2; D remains ambiguous. The CDR3 length is 13 residues. Germline CDR1 DFQATT, CDR2 SNEGSKA (reference sequence). DNA of the CDR3: TGCAGTGTTAGAGTGACGAACACCGGGGAGCTGTTTTTT. Translated: CSVRVTNTGELFF.

Comments on this clonotype: A read error may produce the germline difference seen at one junction end. This chain joins TRBV7-9 and TRBJ2-1, with a weak D call TRBD2 (5 bases). CDR1 is SEHNR and CDR2 is FQNEAQ in the germline V gene (reference sequence). The CDR3 consists of 14 residues. CDR3 loop: CASNLADSNNEQFF. CDR3 DNA: TGTGCCAGCAATCTGGCGGACTCCAACAATGAGCAGTTCTTC.

V and J are TRBV11-2 and TRBJ1-5, with D possibly matching TRBD1 (6 bases). There are 13 residues in the CDR3. V shed 5 bases and J shed 16 bases, with 21 bases lying between them. The germline CDR1 and CDR2 sequences are SGHAT and FQNNGV. This chain's CDR3 is CASSPDRNQHHHF. DNA for the CDR3: TGTGCCAGCAGCCCTGACAGGAATCAGCACCATCATTTT.

This clonotype was recorded many times. The V call is TRBV20-1, the J call TRBJ1-1; D is ambiguous. Germline V lookup: CDR1 DFQATT, CDR2 SNEGSKA (reference sequence). V shed 6 bases and J shed 0 bases, with 8 bases lying between them. The CDR3 extends over 12 amino acids. This CDR3 is CSALGMNTEAFF. The DNA for the CDR3 is TGCAGTGCCCTCGGGATGAACACTGAAGCTTTCTTT.

This clonotype was recorded only once. At one of its ends the junction is not consistent with the germline gene, which may arise from a read error. The rearrangement joins TRBV30 to TRBJ2-2, with 10 bases aligning to TRBD1. CDR1 is GTSNPN, CDR2 SVGIG, per germline (reference sequence). The CDR3 is made up of 15 amino acids. CDR3 sequence reads: CVYAGQGMNAGELFF. In nucleotides, the CDR3 is TGTGTCTACGCGGGACAGGGGATGAACGCCGGGGAGCTGTTTTTT.

The chain couples TRBV11-1 to TRBJ2-5; perhaps TRBD1 as D (6 bases). CDR3 length: 17 amino acids. V lost 5 bases to trimming and J lost 0 bases, with 19 bases between them. Germline V lookup: CDR1 SGHAT, CDR2 FQDESV (reference sequence). DNA for the CDR3: TGTGCCAGCAGCGCCAGGGGATGGTCGGGGAACCAAGAGACCCAGTACTTC. Protein: CASSARGWSGNQETQYF.

As concerns this clonotype: The junction departs from germline at one end; a sequencing error may be responsible. This rearrangement joins TRBV4-1 to TRBJ2-2, with D maybe TRBD2 (5 bases). Germline lookup yields CDR1 MGHRA and CDR2 YSYEKL. The CDR3 is 20 residues long. In nucleotides, the CDR3 is TGCGCCAGCAGCCAAGTTCCCCCCCCGCAGTCCCACTGTAACACCGGGGAACTGTTTTTT. Residues: CASSQVPPPQSHCNTGELFF.

The chain employs TRBV6-1 and TRBJ2-2; D could derive from TRBD1 or TRBD2 (5 bases each). The CDR3 runs to 15 residues. Trimming took 0 bases from V and 6 from J, leaving 11 bases between them. Germline-derived CDR1 and CDR2 are MNHNS and SASEGT. CDR3 nucleotide sequence: TGTGCCAGCAGTGAAGCGGGGGTCAACGCCGGGGAGCTGTTTTTT. Its protein is CASSEAGVNAGELFF.

Turning to this clonotype: Being one base from a much bigger clone, this may be a read error. The V gene is TRBV30, the J gene TRBJ2-1, with 7 bases aligning to TRBD2. This CDR3 region has 14 residues. The germline V gene has CDR1 GTSNPN and CDR2 SVGIG (reference sequence). V was pared by 5 bases and J by 7 bases, with 11 bases of the junction left unmatched. The CDR3 nucleotides are TGTGCCTGGGGTACTAGCGCGTTTGGGAATGAGCAGTTCTTC. Translation gives CAWGTSAFGNEQFF. Looking up the rest from reference TRBV30 and TRBJ2-1 gives the full variable domain: SQTIHQWPATLVQPVGSPLSLECTVEGTSNPNLYWYRQAAGRGLQLLFYSVGIGQISSEVPQNLSASRPQDRQFILSSKKLLLSDSGFYLCAWGTSAFGNEQFFGPGTRLTVL.

As concerns this clonotype: This may stem from a read error, because a much larger clone lies one nucleotide away. This chain uses TRBV6-2 or TRBV6-3 with TRBJ2-7; 10 nucleotides align to TRBD2. Germline CDR1 and CDR2: MNHEY and SVGEGT. This CDR3 has 16 residues. The CDR3 protein is CTSSSHRGTSANEQYF. In DNA form, the CDR3 reads TGTACCAGCAGCTCCCACCGGGGGACTAGCGCGAACGAGCAGTACTTC.

A single count supports this clonotype. The genes are TRBV20-1 and TRBJ1-4, with 7 bases identical to TRBD1. This CDR3 comprises 12 residues. Germline V gives CDR1 DFQATT, CDR2 SNEGSKA (reference sequence). CDR3 region: CNARGGDEKLFF. The CDR3, as DNA: TGCAACGCCAGGGGGGGGGATGAAAAACTGTTTTTT.

Details on this clonotype: Relative to the germline gene, one junction end is altered; a read error may explain this. This chain connects TRBV29-1 to TRBJ1-1, with D tentatively TRBD1 (5 bases). The germline V gene has CDR1 SQVTM and CDR2 ANQGSEA. CDR3 length equals 11 residues. Here the CDR3 DNA reads TGCAGCGTTCAGGGAGGCACTGAAGTTTTCTTT. Protein: CSVQGGTEVFF.

The chain uses TRBV11-2 and TRBJ2-7; a weak D match, TRBD2 (5 bases). CDR3 length equals 18 residues. The ends were cut back, 0 bases at V and 7 bases at J, with 25 bases in the middle. The V gene's germline CDR1 is SGHAT and CDR2 FQNNGV. CDR3 coding DNA: TGTGCCAGCAGCTTAGAGGGCCCTGCTAGCACGAGGGCCCCTGAGCAGTACTTC. Amino acid sequence: CASSLEGPASTRAPEQYF.

This chain uses TRBV6-2 or TRBV6-3 with TRBJ2-5, with TRBD1 as a possible D gene (6 bases). V was pared by 4 bases and J by 3 bases, with 12 bases between. The CDR3 contains 14 residues. CDR1 and CDR2 (germline): MNHEY, SVGEGT. CDR3 amino acids: CASSLTYREETQYF. The CDR3 nucleotides are TGTGCCAGCAGTTTGACCTACAGGGAAGAGACCCAGTACTTC.

This clonotype has a handful of counts. The V and J genes are TRBV20-1 and TRBJ2-7; D ambiguous. The CDR3 consists of 11 residues. V lost 3 bases to trimming and J lost 6 bases, with 9 bases between them. CDR1 is DFQATT, CDR2 SNEGSKA, per germline (reference sequence). The CDR3 nucleotides read TGCAGTGCTAGGACAATCGGCGAGCAGTACTTC. This encodes CSARTIGEQYF.

Regarding this clonotype: A junction end diverges from the germline sequence, so it may reflect a read error. This sequence joins TRBV6-6 and TRBJ1-5, with a weak D call TRBD1 (5 bases). Germline assignment: CDR1 MNHNY and CDR2 SVGAGI (reference sequence). The CDR3 has 15 amino acids. Written as DNA, the CDR3 is TGTGCCAGCAGTTACTCGGGGGAAGTTCATCAGCCGCAGCATTTT. It is translated as CASSYSGEVHQPQHF.

About this clonotype: Relative to the germline gene, one junction end is altered; a read error may explain this. The chain is built from TRBV11-1 and TRBJ2-1, with 8 bases lining up with TRBD2. This CDR3 contains 13 residues. CDR1 and CDR2 from the germline V gene are SGHAT and FQDESV (reference sequence). The CDR3 region has the DNA TGTACCAGCAGTTTAGATGCGGGGGGTCGGCAGTTTTTC. It yields the protein CTSSLDAGGRQFF.

Turning to this clonotype: A much larger clone sits a single nucleotide away, making a read error possible. Here the CDR3 reads CSAGEGRTKDIQYF. In DNA form, the CDR3 reads TGCAGTGCTGGGGAGGGCAGAACCAAAGACATTCAGTACTTC. The chain uses TRBV20-1 and TRBJ2-4, with 7 bases identical to TRBD2. The CDR3 runs to 14 residues. Germline V CDR1 and CDR2: DFQATT, SNEGSKA (reference sequence).

By share, this clonotype counts as medium-sized. The rearrangement joins TRBV2 to TRBJ2-2; D possibly corresponds to TRBD1 (6 bases). The CDR3 covers 15 residues. Germline CDR1 and CDR2: SNHLY and FYNNEI. V was clipped by 4 bases and J by 0 bases, with 9 bases between them. The DNA of the CDR3 is TGTGCCAGCAGTGGAGCAGGGGCGAACACCGGGGAGCTGTTTTTT. This codes for CASSGAGANTGELFF.

The chain uses TRBV28 and TRBJ2-2; TRBD1 aligns across 9 bases. Germline assignment: CDR1 MDHEN and CDR2 SYDVKM. The CDR3 totals 15 residues. The junction had 6 bases not matched to a gene; V was cut back by 5 bases and J by 5 bases. CDR3 sequence (DNA): TGTGCCAGCAGTGCCCCCGGGACAGGGACCGGGGAGCTGTTTTTT. Its translation: CASSAPGTGTGELFF.

CDR3 in amino acids: CSGTGTRVSNTGELFF. As DNA, the CDR3 is TGCAGCGGCACCGGGACAAGAGTCTCGAACACCGGGGAGCTGTTTTTT. The chain recombines TRBV29-1 with TRBJ2-2; maybe TRBD1 (6 bases). Germline loops: CDR1 SQVTM, CDR2 ANQGSEA. V was shortened by 7 bases and J by 0 bases, with 18 bases between the two germline ends. This CDR3 is built from 16 residues.

A word on this clonotype: With a much larger clone just one base away, this may be a read error. The chain recombines TRBV20-1 with TRBJ1-6, with unresolved D. The CDR3 totals 13 residues. Germline V gives CDR1 DFQATT, CDR2 SNEGSKA (reference sequence). The CDR3 sequence: CSARVGPNSSLHF. CDR3 sequence (DNA): TGCAGTGCTAGAGTAGGGCCTAATTCATCCCTCCACTTT.

As concerns this clonotype: With a much larger clone just one base away, this may be a read error. The CDR3 is CAISSDRGVQPQHF. The CDR3 nucleotides read TGTGCCATCAGTTCGGACAGGGGGGTTCAGCCCCAGCATTTT. This rearrangement joins TRBV6-6 to TRBJ1-5; 10 bases are shared with TRBD1. The CDR3 is 14 amino acids. Germline V CDR1 and CDR2: MNHNY, SVGAGI (reference sequence).